This T cell receptor beta chain was captured in a study of monozygotic twins with inflammatory bowel disease (dated by TCRdb to between 2017 and 2020). Regarding the study in general: In total, approximately 30 monozygotic twin pairs made up the full study: 19 Danish pairs, all IBD-discordant, plus nine German pairs, of which four were IBD-concordant and five were IBD-discordant. The search for disease-associated traits relied mainly on comparing, within discordant pairs, IBD patients with their genetically identical healthy co-twins. Each individual had, on average, about 151 000 unique TCRalpha sequences and 181 000 unique TCRbeta sequences available for analysis.

CDR1 is given as DFQATT and CDR2 as SNEGSKA, both from the germline V gene (reference sequence). The CDR3 holds 13 amino acids from the cysteine to the phenylalanine. No DNA was logged. From each donor, a roughly 2.5 ml peripheral blood sample was collected into PAXgene tubes and stored at -80 degrees C. Without any T cell sorting, total RNA was extracted from whole blood using the PAXgene blood miRNA kit on an automated QIAcube. Deep TCRalpha and TCRbeta repertoire profiling with unique molecular barcoding was performed on peripheral blood of monozygotic twin pairs concordant or discordant for inflammatory bowel disease. For every twin pair, smoking habits were documented, and each individual was categorised as a current, former or never smoker. The receptor library was made with 5' RACE. Preparation of each TCR library used approximately 4,000 ng of total RNA. For each sample, cDNA synthesis was carried out in eight separate reactions using SMARTScribe reverse transcriptase. During cDNA synthesis, template switching was used to introduce unique molecular identifiers that contained a 6-nucleotide sample barcode. TCRalpha and TCRbeta cDNA was amplified by two nested PCRs of approximately 17 and 9 cycles, with bead purification after each PCR. Before amplification, the cDNA was treated with uracil DNA-glycosylase and purified using the QIAquick PCR purification kit. The second PCR was the step at which Illumina TruSeq-compatible adapters and sample-specific barcodes were added. Library quality and concentration were checked on TapeStation and Qubit, and libraries were pooled at approximately 4.7 ng each. Sequencing of pooled libraries was carried out on an Illumina HiSeq2500 single-index Rapid Run using 2 x 100 bp reads and custom sequencing primers. The published analysis was carried out like this. MiGEC version 1.2.6 was used for UMI-based consensus assembly, which corrected PCR and sequencing errors. V(D)J alignment, clonotype assembly and CDR3 extraction were performed with MiXCR version 2.1.1. Normalisation of gene usage, clonotype sharing and MAIT/NKT TCR abundance was achieved by analysing the top 1000, 10 000 and 20 000 clonotypes per sample. Diversity was computed as the inverse Simpson index with the vegan R package after downsampling to 27 000 UMIs. Paired Mann-Whitney U tests on discordant twin pairs were used, with Benjamini-Hochberg multiple-testing correction. TCRdb reprocessed the reads; each CDR3 protein sequence makes one entry, and DNA is unavailable. The V and J calls come from TCRdb's annotation, not from the publication. The sample table gives about 300,000 distinct CDR3 sequences. 5.6% of the sample comes from the top ten.

To note about this clonotype: Its antigen remains undetermined.

Study-wide conclusions, independent of this receptor: No difference in repertoire similarity was observed between concordant and discordant twins, possibly owing to limited statistical power. Compared with healthy twins, IBD patients had fewer clonotypes in common with other individuals, a difference most pronounced in patients showing signs of disease activity. TCRbeta repertoire diversity, by inverse Simpson index, was decreased in IBD patients compared with their healthy co-twins. No single strong signal or clonotype linked to IBD turned up in the results, so the idea that one exists was not supported. Distinction between different T cell subtypes could not be achieved in the analysis. Because patients received different immunosuppressive treatments, the repertoires may have picked up extra background noise and variability between individuals.

The chain is made from TRBV20-1 and TRBJ2-4; without DNA, the TCRdb call of TRBD2 cannot be checked. This TCR derives from a human donor with ulcerative colitis or Crohn's disease, or a healthy co-twin of an affected twin (not recorded which). Sequencing used blood. CDR3 sequence: CSAPGTPKNIQYF.